Below are 15 T cell receptor beta chains sequenced from a single sample in a study of blood T cell repertoires in COVID-19. The protocol was immunoSEQ multiplex PCR, while the TCRdb copy is restricted to in-frame clones and leaves out a portion. The sample includes more than 300,000 clones, just over 85% of them seen just once. Sequenced input: PBMCs or T cells enriched from blood (not recorded which). The receptors shown here come from a woman aged 18 to 35 who had recovered from COVID-19.

This chain links TRBV2 with TRBJ1-2; D not certain. The CDR3 extends over 12 amino acids. Germline V lookup: CDR1 SNHLY, CDR2 FYNNEI. V was clipped by 6 bases and J by 4 bases, with 9 bases between them. CDR3 in amino acids: CASRVKSYGYTF. In DNA, the CDR3 is TGTGCCAGCAGGGTCAAGAGCTATGGCTACACCTTC. The full variable domain, in which reference TRBV2 and TRBJ1-2 provide the parts outside the CDR3, is EPEVTQTPSHQVTQMGQEVILRCVPISNHLYFYWYRQILGQKVEFLVSFYNNEISEKSEIFDDQFSVERPDGSNFTLKIRSTKLEDSAMYFCASRVKSYGYTFGSGTRLTVV.

The chain carries TRBV28 and TRBJ2-5, with D perhaps TRBD2 (6 bases). Germline CDR1 MDHEN, CDR2 SYDVKM. Trimming pared 4 bases from V and 10 bases from J, leaving 10 bases between. The CDR3 contains 11 residues. CDR3 sequence: CASSSRGIQYF. DNA for the CDR3: TGTGCCAGCAGTTCTCGGGGGATCCAGTACTTC. The full variable domain, rest sourced from reference TRBV28 and TRBJ2-5, is DVKVTQSSRYLVKRTGEKVFLECVQDMDHENMFWYRQDPGLGLRLIYFSYDVKMKEKGDIPEGYSVSREKKERFSLILESASTNQTSMYLCASSSRGIQYFGPGTRLLVL.

The V call is TRBV10-3, the J call TRBJ2-3, with D possibly matching TRBD2 (5 bases). V was trimmed by 7 bases and J by 0 bases, leaving 8 bases between them. The CDR3 is 13 residues long. Germline V CDR1 and CDR2: ENHRY, SYGVKD. The CDR3 DNA reads as TGTGCCATCACGGAGGAAAGCACAGATACGCAGTATTTT. Its protein is CAITEESTDTQYF.

This rearrangement joins TRBV24-1 to TRBJ1-2, with 8 bases fitting TRBD1. The CDR3 totals 15 residues. The V gene end was trimmed by 3 bases and the J gene end by 3 bases; junction bases not matched to a gene: 5. CDR1 KGHDR and CDR2 SFDVKD come from the germline V gene. CDR3 coding DNA: TGTGCCACCAGTGATCCCTCAGGGGGCTACTATGGCTACACCTTC. The encoded protein is CATSDPSGGYYGYTF.

This rearrangement joins TRBV7-9 to TRBJ2-2; 7 bases fit TRBD1. V shed 1 base and J 5 bases; nucleotides not matched to a gene: 4. Per the germline V gene, CDR1 is SEHNR and CDR2 is FQNEAQ (reference sequence). The CDR3 is 15 amino acids. DNA for the CDR3: TGTGCCAGCAGCTTAGAGACAGGGATGACCGGGGAGCTGTTTTTT. Its translation is CASSLETGMTGELFF.

The chain carries TRBV5-1 and TRBJ1-2; TRBD1 is a possible D gene (5 bases). CDR1 SGHRS and CDR2 YFSETQ come from the germline V gene. The CDR3 loop spans 16 amino acids. Trimming stripped 1 base from V and 5 bases from J, with 18 bases between. The CDR3 sequence: CASSLLLSGSGYGYTF. DNA of the CDR3: TGCGCCAGCAGCTTGTTACTCTCAGGGTCCGGGTATGGCTACACCTTC.

This CDR3 is CASSRTSGRSTDTQYF. CDR3 DNA: TGTGCCAGCAGCCGCACTAGCGGGAGAAGCACAGATACGCAGTATTTT. V and J are TRBV11-2 and TRBJ2-3, with 11 nucleotides matching TRBD2. CDR1 SGHAT and CDR2 FQNNGV come from the germline V gene. The CDR3 consists of 16 residues. Trimming took 5 bases from V and 0 from J; bases not matched to a gene: 4. Using reference TRBV11-2 and TRBJ2-3 for the parts outside the CDR3, the full variable domain is EAGVAQSPRYKIIEKRQSVAFWCNPISGHATLYWYQQILGQGPKLLIQFQNNGVVDDSQLPKDRFSAERLKGVDSTLKIQPAKLEDSAVYLCASSRTSGRSTDTQYFGPGTRLTVL.

The chain couples TRBV6-5 to TRBJ2-7; 7 bases agree with TRBD1. CDR1 is MNHEY and CDR2 is SVGAGI in the germline V gene. V shed 2 bases, J shed 5 bases, and the junction held 9 bases outside the gene matches. The CDR3 has 15 residues. This chain's CDR3 is CASSYLPRGYHEQYF. CDR3 sequence (DNA): TGTGCCAGCAGTTACCTTCCCAGGGGGTACCACGAGCAGTACTTC.

Comment on this clone: This sample includes further DNA sequences coding for the same CDR3. The V call is TRBV7-8, the J call TRBJ2-3; 9 bases agree with TRBD2. After removal of 0 bases from V and 2 bases from J, the junction contained 3 bases not matched to a gene. The CDR3 extends over 16 amino acids. Germline-derived CDR1 and CDR2 are SGHVS and FQNEAQ. CDR3 coding DNA: TGTGCCAGCAGCTTAGCTAGCGGGGGAACCACAGATACGCAGTATTTT. It translates to CASSLASGGTTDTQYF.

V gene TRBV28 combines with J gene TRBJ1-4; D may be TRBD1 (5 bases). Germline V gene lookup returns CDR1 MDHEN and CDR2 SYDVKM. CDR3 length: 16 residues. The germline V and J ends were trimmed by 5 bases and 10 bases, with 23 bases remaining between them. CDR3 sequence: CASSPTHDAGRGKLFF. As DNA, the CDR3 is TGTGCCAGCAGTCCCACCCACGACGCGGGGCGCGGAAAACTGTTTTTT.

The chain links TRBV15 to TRBJ1-5; TRBD1 matches at 9 bases. After removal of 10 bases from V and 6 bases from J, the junction contained 16 bases not matched to a gene. Germline values: CDR1 LNHNV, CDR2 YYDKDF (reference sequence). This CDR3 is 16 amino acids long. The CDR3 DNA sequence: TGTGCCAAGGGGGACCGGGACAGGGAGTACTGTCAGCCCCAGCATTTT. Encoded protein: CAKGDRDREYCQPQHF.

This chain links TRBV5-8 with TRBJ2-7; 11 nucleotides align to TRBD1. With V trimmed by 0 bases and J by 4 bases, 3 bases remained unmatched. Germline CDR1 and CDR2: SGHTS and YDEGEE. The CDR3 is made up of 15 amino acids. CDR3 protein: CASSLERDRGYEQYF. Here the CDR3 DNA reads TGTGCCAGCAGCTTGGAGCGGGACAGGGGGTACGAGCAGTACTTC.

The V call is TRBV19, the J call TRBJ2-7, with 7 bases aligning to TRBD1. Germline CDR1 LNHDA, CDR2 SQIVND (reference sequence). V was pared by 5 bases and J by 2 bases, with 6 bases of the junction left unmatched. The CDR3 is 14 amino acids. The CDR3 nucleotides read TGTGCCAGTAGTCCTCGGGACAGCCCCTACGAGCAGTACTTC. Amino acids: CASSPRDSPYEQYF.

The chain uses TRBV5-1 and TRBJ1-3, with TRBD1 as a possible D gene (5 bases). Trimming removed 3 bases from V and 8 bases from J, with 15 bases in between. This CDR3 has 14 amino acids. The germline V gene has CDR1 SGHRS and CDR2 YFSETQ. The CDR3: CASSSGLTGDTIYF. CDR3 bases: TGCGCCAGCAGCTCGGGACTCACAGGCGACACCATATATTTT.

V gene TRBV11-1 combines with J gene TRBJ2-1; weak D call: TRBD1 (6 bases). Between the trimmed V and J ends, which lost 0 bases and 9 bases, there was a span of 6 bases. Germline V gives CDR1 SGHAT, CDR2 FQDESV (reference sequence). The CDR3 loop spans 12 amino acids. The CDR3 nucleotides are TGTGCCAGCAGCTTAGCAGGGGGTGAGCAGTTCTTC. Translated: CASSLAGGEQFF. Together with reference TRBV11-1 and TRBJ2-1, the CDR3 gives the full variable domain: EAEVAQSPRYKITEKSQAVAFWCDPISGHATLYWYRQILGQGPELLVQFQDESVVDDSQLPKDRFSAERLKGVDSTLKIQPAELGDSAMYLCASSLAGGEQFFGPGTRLTVL.